The sequence of this T cell receptor beta chain was determined in a study of cytomegalovirus exposure and HLA in healthy donors. The PCR ran on 60 Vbeta and 13 Jbeta primers. Assay used: immunoSEQ multiplex PCR; TCRdb lists only in-frame clones, some missing. This sample has about 130,000 clones, with approximately 83% found just once. CDR1 is SGHTA and CDR2 is FQGNSA in the germline V gene. V was pared by 1 base and J by 5 bases, with 4 bases of the junction left unmatched. The CDR3 consists of 15 residues. The sequenced material came from PBMCs. This TCR was sampled from a woman between 40 and 55 years old in good health and CMV-seropositive. J is TRBJ1-1 and V is TRBV7-2, with TRBD1 identical over 10 bases. The CDR3: CASSLGGQGRTEAFF. CDR3 sequence (DNA): TGTGCCAGCAGCTTAGGGGGACAGGGGAGAACTGAAGCTTTCTTT. Based on the CDR3 plus reference TRBV7-2 and TRBJ1-1, the full variable domain is GAGVSQSPSNKVTEKGKDVELRCDPISGHTALYWYRQSLGQGLEFLIYFQGNSAPDKSGLPSDRFSAERTGGSVSTLTIQRTQQEDSAVYLCASSLGGQGRTEAFFGQGTRLTVV.